One and the same sample provided the 7 T cell receptor beta chains below, sequenced in a study of cytomegalovirus exposure and HLA in healthy donors. Repertoires were generated with immunoSEQ multiplex PCR, while TCRdb's copy carries only in-frame clones and drops some. The table lists 200,000 to 250,000 clones, 85% to 90% of them singletons. The source material was PBMCs. All receptors derive from a man younger than 30 in good health and CMV-seronegative.

The chain uses TRBV7-3 and TRBJ2-2; 10 bases match TRBD2. The CDR3 is made up of 14 amino acids. Germline V CDR1 and CDR2: SGHTA, FQGTGA. The junction had 5 bases not matched to a gene; V was cut back by 5 bases and J by 8 bases. The CDR3, as DNA: TGTGCCAGCAGCGGGCTAGCGGGAGCGGGGGAGCTGTTTTTT. Encoded protein: CASSGLAGAGELFF. Variable domain in full (rest from reference TRBV7-3 and TRBJ2-2): GAGVSQTPSNKVTEKGKYVELRCDPISGHTALYWYRQSLGQGPEFLIYFQGTGAADDSGLPNDRFFAVRPEGSVSTLKIQRTERGDSAVYLCASSGLAGAGELFFGEGSRLTVL.

The chain combines TRBV29-1 with TRBJ2-7, with 8 bases matching TRBD1. With 6 bases clipped from V and 2 bases from J, the junction kept 12 bases outside the gene matches. The CDR3 is 15 residues long. CDR1 is SQVTM and CDR2 is ANQGSEA in the germline V gene. In nucleotides, the CDR3 is TGCAGCGTCATGCGAGGGGGACAGGCCCCCTACGAGCAGTACTTC. As protein: CSVMRGGQAPYEQYF.

V is TRBV4-1 and J is TRBJ2-7, with 8 bases fitting TRBD2. The CDR3 runs to 15 residues. J was trimmed by 4 bases and V by 1 base; bases with no gene match: 6. Looked up from germline, CDR1 is MGHRA and CDR2 is YSYEKL. CDR3 sequence: CASSQGTSHAYEQYF. The CDR3 bases are TGCGCCAGCAGCCAAGGGACTAGCCATGCGTACGAGCAGTACTTC.

The gene calls are TRBV5-1 and TRBJ2-5, with 7 bases aligning to TRBD1. The V gene's germline CDR1 is SGHRS and CDR2 YFSETQ. J gave up 1 base and V 1 base, and 4 bases lay outside the gene matches. The CDR3 runs to 15 residues. The CDR3 DNA reads as TGCGCCAGCAGCTTGTTTACAGGGGTCCAAGAGACCCAGTACTTC. This gives the protein CASSLFTGVQETQYF.

The chain couples TRBV9 to TRBJ1-5, with 9 positions matching TRBD1. V lost 3 bases to trimming and J lost 6 bases; unmatched junction nucleotides: 10. The CDR3 is 16 amino acids. The germline V gene encodes CDR1 SGDLS and CDR2 YYNGEE. CDR3 sequence: CASSEDSGTGLQPQHF. The CDR3 DNA is TGTGCCAGCAGCGAAGATTCCGGGACAGGGCTTCAGCCCCAGCATTTT. The full variable domain, in which reference TRBV9 and TRBJ1-5 provide the parts outside the CDR3, is DSGVTQTPKHLITATGQRVTLRCSPRSGDLSVYWYQQSLDQGLQFLIQYYNGEERAKGNILERFSAQQFPDLHSELNLSSLELGDSALYFCASSEDSGTGLQPQHFGDGTRLSIL.

The V call is TRBV27, the J call TRBJ2-2; maybe TRBD1 (6 bases). Germline V lookup: CDR1 MNHEY, CDR2 SMNVEV (reference sequence). Trimming took off 4 bases at V and 4 bases at J, with 13 bases between the two ends. CDR3 size: 15 residues. Here the CDR3 reads CASSSPTGFTGELFF. In nucleotides, the CDR3 is TGTGCCAGCAGTTCCCCGACAGGCTTCACCGGGGAGCTGTTTTTT.

V is TRBV29-1 and J is TRBJ2-6; D is unclear. Germline CDR1 reads SQVTM; CDR2 reads ANQGSEA. The CDR3 totals 12 residues. Trimming pared 7 bases from V and 0 bases from J, leaving 4 bases between. The CDR3 DNA reads as TGCAGCGCTGTCTCTGGGGCCAACGTCCTGACTTTC. Translated, it gives CSAVSGANVLTF. The complete variable domain, with remaining parts taken from reference TRBV29-1 and TRBJ2-6, reads SAVISQKPSRDICQRGTSLTIQCQVDSQVTMMFWYRQQPGQSLTLIATANQGSEATYESGFVIDKFPISRPNLTFSTLTVSNMSPEDSSIYLCSAVSGANVLTFGAGSRLTVL.